The clone carrying this TCR beta chain was picked up many times. Its antigen is unidentified. These data belong to a study of cytomegalovirus exposure and HLA in healthy donors. Sequenced by immunoSEQ multiplex PCR; TCRdb stores in-frame clones only, minus some. The sample yields 200,000 to 250,000 clones, approximately 87% seen once. Notes on the study in general: Most TCRs appeared rarely, but some public TCRs recurred in many donors.

This CDR3 has 14 amino acids. V gave up 0 bases and J gave up 6 bases, with 12 bases separating them. Germline V gene lookup returns CDR1 MNHEY and CDR2 SMNVEV (reference sequence). The sample taken for sequencing was PBMCs. The clonotype was recovered from a woman aged 18-35 years in good health and CMV-seronegative. V usage is TRBV27 and J usage is TRBJ2-7; D unresolved. The CDR3 bases are TGTGCCAGCAGTTTATCGGCGGACCGTCGCGAGCAGTACTTC. As protein: CASSLSADRREQYF.